These 5 T cell receptor beta chains were sequenced from one sample in a study of identifying expanded T cells in peripheral blood. Only in-frame clones appear in the TCRdb table, and some are missing; sequencing was by immunoSEQ multiplex PCR. The table includes 110,000 or so clones, around 89% detected once. The sample comprised blood. The receptor set was obtained from a person aged 18-69 years in good health.

The genes are TRBV19 and TRBJ1-2; 9 positions agree with TRBD1. This CDR3 has 13 residues. The germline CDR1 and CDR2 sequences are LNHDA and SQIVND (reference sequence). Germline trimming cut 3 bases from V and 5 bases from J; bases unmatched to any gene: 1. CDR3 DNA sequence: TGTGCCAGTAGTATGGGACAGGGTTATGGCTACACCTTC. Translation: CASSMGQGYGYTF.

In its sample, this clone was seen once. The chain carries TRBV5-5 and TRBJ2-4; no reliable D call. Per germline, CDR1 SGHKS and CDR2 YYEKEE (reference sequence). V gave up 5 bases and J gave up 4 bases, with 13 bases separating them. CDR3 length equals 14 residues. Written as DNA, the CDR3 is TGTGCCAGCAGGTCCCCACAAGTTAAAAACATTCAGTACTTC. Encoded protein: CASRSPQVKNIQYF.

The CDR3 reads CASSVDGTPNYEQYF. The CDR3 nucleotides are TGTGCCAGCAGCGTAGACGGGACACCCAACTACGAGCAGTACTTC. The rearrangement joins TRBV9 to TRBJ2-7; the D gene is possibly TRBD1 (6 bases). V was cut by 0 bases and J by 3 bases, with 13 bases left in between. The CDR3 covers 15 residues. Germline-derived CDR1 and CDR2 are SGDLS and YYNGEE.

This chain joins TRBV6-5 and TRBJ1-5; a weak D match, TRBD1 (5 bases). The CDR3 consists of 12 residues. Per the germline V gene, CDR1 is MNHEY and CDR2 is SVGAGI. The V gene lost 8 bases and the J gene lost 6 bases, with 11 bases spanning the gap. CDR3: CASVQGLQPQHF. The CDR3 nucleotides read TGTGCCAGCGTCCAGGGTCTTCAGCCCCAGCATTTT.

The V call is TRBV7-8, the J call TRBJ2-3; 7 bases are a match to TRBD2. This CDR3 has 12 amino acids. The V gene's germline CDR1 is SGHVS and CDR2 FQNEAQ. Germline trimming cut 8 bases from V and 6 bases from J; bases unmatched to any gene: 5. CDR3 sequence: CASGRGKDTQYF. The CDR3 DNA follows: TGTGCCAGCGGGAGGGGAAAGGATACGCAGTATTTT.